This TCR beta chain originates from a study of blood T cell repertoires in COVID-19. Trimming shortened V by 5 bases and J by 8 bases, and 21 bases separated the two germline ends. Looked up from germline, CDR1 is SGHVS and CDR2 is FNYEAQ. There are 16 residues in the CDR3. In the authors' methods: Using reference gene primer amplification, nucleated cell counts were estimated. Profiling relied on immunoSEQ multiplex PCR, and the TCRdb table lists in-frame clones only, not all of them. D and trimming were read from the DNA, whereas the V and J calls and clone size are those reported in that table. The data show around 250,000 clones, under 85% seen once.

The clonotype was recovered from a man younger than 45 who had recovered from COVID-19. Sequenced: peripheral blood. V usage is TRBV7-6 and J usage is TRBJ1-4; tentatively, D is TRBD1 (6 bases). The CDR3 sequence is CASSPVQGQAGEKLFF. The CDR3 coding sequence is TGTGCCAGCAGCCCCGTACAGGGTCAGGCCGGGGAAAAACTGTTTTTT.